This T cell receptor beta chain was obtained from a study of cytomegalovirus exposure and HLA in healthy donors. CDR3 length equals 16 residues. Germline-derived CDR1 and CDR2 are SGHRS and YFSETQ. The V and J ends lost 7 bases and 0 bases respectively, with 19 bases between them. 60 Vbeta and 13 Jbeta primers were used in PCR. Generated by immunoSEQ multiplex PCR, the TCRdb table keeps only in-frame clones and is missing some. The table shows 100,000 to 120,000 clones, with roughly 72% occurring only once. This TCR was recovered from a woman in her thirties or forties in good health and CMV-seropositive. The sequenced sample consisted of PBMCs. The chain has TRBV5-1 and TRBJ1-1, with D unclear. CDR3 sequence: CASLPLPGGMNTEAFF. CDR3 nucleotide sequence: TGCGCCAGCCTCCCTCTCCCCGGCGGGATGAACACTGAAGCTTTCTTT.